This TCR beta chain comes out of a study of T-cell memory formation after mild COVID-19. Study-wide results and limits: What remained unconfirmed was the SARS-CoV-2 specificity of second-wave clones peaking on day 37.

A word on this clonotype: Antigen specificity is unknown.

V was trimmed by 5 bases and J by 4 bases, leaving 14 bases between them. The germline V gene has CDR1 PRHDT and CDR2 FYEKMQ (reference sequence). This CDR3 region has 14 residues. It was 5'RACE with constant-segment primers that produced the TCR alpha and TCR beta cDNA libraries, which carried sample barcodes and UMIs. A single record per CDR3 protein comes from TCRdb applying MiXCR to the 5' RACE reads. The table has about 180,000 distinct CDR3 sequences, 15% to 20% seen once. V gene TRBV13 combines with J gene TRBJ1-2; the D gene is possibly TRBD1 (5 bases). The sample was PBMCs or a T cell subset sorted from them (not recorded which). The sequence was obtained from a man aged 18 to 35 who had mild COVID-19 (a few samples of this study predate the infection). Cell type and time point are not known. DNA of the CDR3: TGTGCCAGCAGCGGACGAACAGGTAGCTATGGCTACACCTTC. Amino acids: CASSGRTGSYGYTF.